A single sample gave rise to the 21 T cell receptor beta chains below, sequenced in a study of CD8 T cells in Susac syndrome. The RNA input was about 0.5 to 1 ug, and it was reverse transcribed with random hexamers. MiXCR was run by TCRdb on the immunoSEQ multiplex PCR reads, yielding one entry per CDR3 protein. The repertoire includes 160,000 or so distinct CDR3 sequences, about 95% of them detected once, and about 0.17% sits in the top ten. The sample comprised CD4+ T cells from PBMCs. These receptors were taken from a human donor with Susac syndrome.

This chain joins TRBV7-9 and TRBJ2-5; D remains ambiguous. V was trimmed by 5 bases and J by 1 base, leaving 11 bases between them. CDR1 SEHNR and CDR2 FQNEAQ come from the germline V gene (reference sequence). The CDR3 consists of 14 residues. In nucleotides, the CDR3 is TGTGCCAGCAGCCCCTCAGCAATCCAAGAGACCCAGTACTTC. Encoded protein: CASSPSAIQETQYF. Together with reference TRBV7-9 and TRBJ2-5, the CDR3 gives the full variable domain: DTGVSQNPRHKITKRGQNVTFRCDPISEHNRLYWYRQTLGQGPEFLTYFQNEAQLEKSRLLSDRFSAERPKGSFSTLEIQRTEQGDSAMYLCASSPSAIQETQYFGPGTRLLVL.

J is TRBJ1-2 and V is TRBV6-1; D unclear. V lost 2 bases and J lost 11, with 18 bases in between. Looked up from germline, CDR1 is MNHNS and CDR2 is SASEGT. The CDR3 runs 14 residues. The CDR3 DNA is TGTGCCAGCAGTGAAAATCCCAGCGGGCTTGGTTACACCTTC. Protein: CASSENPSGLGYTF.

The chain links TRBV14 to TRBJ2-6; 10 bases match TRBD1. CDR1 and CDR2 (germline): SGHDN, FVKESK. CDR3 length equals 18 residues. V trimming: 4 bases; J trimming: 0 bases; junction bases outside the gene matches: 6. The DNA for the CDR3 is TGTGCCAGCAGCCCGAGACAGGGGGCACTCTCTGGGGCCAACGTCCTGACTTTC. It codes for CASSPRQGALSGANVLTF.

The chain combines TRBV12-3 or TRBV12-4 with TRBJ2-3, with D possibly matching TRBD2 (6 bases). This CDR3 region has 15 residues. With 1 base removed from V and 1 base from J, the gap between germline ends came to 9 bases. This CDR3 is CASSLGGVGTDTQYF. The CDR3 region has the DNA TGTGCCAGCAGTTTAGGCGGGGTAGGCACAGATACGCAGTATTTT.

This clonotype was detected only once. The chain joins TRBV4-3 to TRBJ1-1; weak D call: TRBD1 (6 bases). Trimming removed 0 bases from V and 8 bases from J, with 10 bases in between. The CDR3 runs 13 residues. Germline V gene lookup returns CDR1 LGHNA and CDR2 YSLEER. The CDR3 sequence: CASSQEFDREAFF. In DNA form, the CDR3 reads TGCGCCAGCAGCCAAGAATTCGACAGGGAAGCTTTCTTT.

This sequence joins TRBV2 and TRBJ1-5, with a tentative D call TRBD1 (5 bases). Germline-derived CDR1 and CDR2 are SNHLY and FYNNEI. V was cut by 3 bases and J by 8 bases, with 14 bases left in between. CDR3 length: 14 amino acids. The CDR3, as DNA: TGTGCCAGCAGTGAGCGGGGGAGGAAGGAGCCCCAGCATTTT. Its translation is CASSERGRKEPQHF.

This clonotype was recorded a few times. The junction and the germline gene differ at one end; a read error may be behind it. This chain connects TRBV13 to TRBJ2-7; D possibly matches TRBD1 or TRBD2 (6 bases each). Germline lookup yields CDR1 PRHDT and CDR2 FYEKMQ (reference sequence). This CDR3 region has 14 residues. As DNA, the CDR3 is TGTGCCAGCAGGTTAGGGGGGAGCTCCTACGAGCAGTACTTC. Translated: CASRLGGSSYEQYF.

V usage is TRBV24-1 and J usage is TRBJ2-3, with D possibly being TRBD1 (6 bases). V was shortened by 4 bases and J by 2 bases, with 12 bases between the two germline ends. The CDR3 is 15 amino acids. CDR1 is KGHDR, CDR2 SFDVKD, per germline. Written as DNA, the CDR3 is TGTGCCACCAGTGAGCCGGGACAAAACACAGATACGCAGTATTTT. This translates into CATSEPGQNTDTQYF.

The chain combines TRBV9 with TRBJ2-2, with D tentatively TRBD1 (5 bases). Deletions cut 0 bases from V and 3 bases from J, with 9 bases between. CDR1 is SGDLS, CDR2 YYNGEE, per germline. The CDR3 is made up of 15 amino acids. CDR3 sequence reads: CASSVVAGHTGELFF. Written as DNA, the CDR3 is TGTGCCAGCAGCGTAGTGGCAGGGCACACCGGGGAGCTGTTTTTT. Full variable domain (rest looked up from reference TRBV9 and TRBJ2-2): DSGVTQTPKHLITATGQRVTLRCSPRSGDLSVYWYQQSLDQGLQFLIQYYNGEERAKGNILERFSAQQFPDLHSELNLSSLELGDSALYFCASSVVAGHTGELFFGEGSRLTVL.

The chain employs TRBV23-1 and TRBJ2-2, with D perhaps TRBD2 (5 bases). TRBV23-1 is flagged as an ORF with uncertain function. CDR3 size: 15 residues. V was pared by 6 bases and J by 4 bases, with 15 bases between. As DNA, the CDR3 is TGCGCCAGCAGGTGTCGGGAATTTGGCACCGGGGAGCTGTTTTTT. Its translation is CASRCREFGTGELFF.

A note on this clonotype: Its ends do not fully match the called genes, so a read error is possible. The gene calls are TRBV12-3 or TRBV12-4 and TRBJ1-1; no definite D call. This CDR3 spans 12 amino acids. In DNA, the CDR3 is TGTGCCAGCAGTTTAGGTCGAACTGACGCTTTCTTT. This sequence encodes CASSLGRTDAFF.

The chain has TRBV29-1 and TRBJ2-5; perhaps D is TRBD1 or TRBD2 (5 bases each). The CDR3 has 11 residues. Germline CDR1 and CDR2: SQVTM and ANQGSEA. Deletions cut 8 bases from V and 7 bases from J, with 14 bases between. The CDR3 DNA follows: TGCAGCCCCTTCTTTGGGGGGACCCAGTACTTC. It yields the protein CSPFFGGTQYF.

J is TRBJ2-5 and V is TRBV24-1; either TRBD1 or TRBD2 may fit D (5 bases each). The CDR3 runs to 13 residues. Germline assignment: CDR1 KGHDR and CDR2 SFDVKD. Trimming shortened V by 1 base and J by 6 bases, and 8 bases separated the two germline ends. CDR3 nucleotide sequence: TGTGCCACCAGTGATTTTCGGGGACAGACCCAGTACTTC. It codes for CATSDFRGQTQYF.

This rearrangement joins TRBV5-1 to TRBJ2-7; TRBD2 might be the D (6 bases). The germline V gene encodes CDR1 SGHRS and CDR2 YFSETQ. V dropped 0 bases and J dropped 0 bases, with 7 bases sitting between them. The CDR3 length is 14 residues. CDR3 residues: CASSLVGSSYEQYF. The CDR3 region has the DNA TGCGCCAGCAGCTTGGTCGGGAGCTCCTACGAGCAGTACTTC.

The chain carries TRBV9 and TRBJ2-4; D may be TRBD2 (5 bases). V lost 3 bases and J 1 base, leaving 11 bases between the germline ends. The length of the CDR3 is 15 residues. Germline assignment: CDR1 SGDLS and CDR2 YYNGEE. The chain's CDR3 is CASSARGEAKNIQYF. CDR3 sequence (DNA): TGTGCCAGCAGCGCTCGGGGAGAGGCCAAAAACATTCAGTACTTC.

The CDR3 DNA follows: TGTGCCAGCAGCAGGGGGGCTAATGAAAAACTGTTTTTT. It yields the protein CASSRGANEKLFF. This sequence joins TRBV14 and TRBJ1-4; D might be TRBD1 (6 bases). V was shortened by 5 bases and J by 3 bases, with 7 bases between the two germline ends. The CDR3 loop spans 13 amino acids. Germline V gene lookup returns CDR1 SGHDN and CDR2 FVKESK. Supplemented by reference TRBV14 and TRBJ1-4, the full variable domain reads EAGVTQFPSHSVIEKGQTVTLRCDPISGHDNLYWYRRVMGKEIKFLLHFVKESKQDESGMPNNRFLAERTGGTYSTLKVQPAELEDSGVYFCASSRGANEKLFFGSGTQLSVL.

Only one count was recorded for this clonotype. The rearrangement links TRBV12-3 or TRBV12-4 to TRBJ2-6; a weak D match, TRBD2 (5 bases). V lost 3 bases, J lost 0 bases, and 12 bases lay in between. This CDR3 is 17 amino acids long. The CDR3 spells CASSFRTGISGANVLTF. For the CDR3, the DNA is TGTGCCAGCAGTTTTAGGACCGGGATCTCTGGGGCCAACGTCCTGACTTTC.

The J gene is TRBJ2-5, the V gene TRBV2; a possible D gene is TRBD2 (5 bases). Germline V CDR1 and CDR2: SNHLY, FYNNEI. CDR3 length: 14 amino acids. The V and J ends lost 6 bases and 2 bases respectively, with 13 bases between them. CDR3 DNA: TGTGCCAGCAGGAGGGAACTGGGGCAAGAGACCCAGTACTTC. Amino acid sequence: CASRRELGQETQYF.

The chain has TRBV16 and TRBJ2-5, with D perhaps TRBD1 (5 bases). The germline V gene has CDR1 KGHSY and CDR2 FQNENV. There are 15 residues in the CDR3. Trimming cost V 3 bases and J 2 bases, with 13 bases left between them. CDR3 in amino acids: CASSQDGRAQETQYF. The CDR3 DNA reads as TGTGCCAGCAGCCAGGATGGCAGGGCTCAAGAGACCCAGTACTTC. Supplemented by reference TRBV16 and TRBJ2-5, the full variable domain reads GEEVAQTPKHLVRGEGQKAKLYCAPIKGHSYVFWYQQVLKNEFKFLISFQNENVFDETGMPKERFSAKCLPNSPCSLEIQATKLEDSAVYFCASSQDGRAQETQYFGPGTRLLVL.

The chain carries TRBV7-2 and TRBJ2-7; TRBD2 matches at 7 bases. The CDR3 loop spans 15 amino acids. The trim removed 1 base at V and 6 bases at J, leaving 9 bases unmatched. The germline CDR1 and CDR2 sequences are SGHTA and FQGNSA. CDR3 sequence reads: CASSLGAGEVGEQYF. The CDR3 DNA is TGTGCCAGCAGCTTAGGGGCGGGAGAGGTGGGCGAGCAGTACTTC.

The chain carries TRBV11-1 and TRBJ1-2, with 9 positions matching TRBD1. CDR1 and CDR2 (germline): SGHAT, FQDESV (reference sequence). V lost 4 bases and J lost 4; bases outside the gene matches: 7. The CDR3 contains 15 residues. The CDR3 reads CASSSHRGPGYGYTF. CDR3 DNA: TGTGCCAGCAGCTCACACAGGGGGCCGGGCTATGGCTACACCTTC. The variable domain in full, completed from reference TRBV11-1 and TRBJ1-2, reads EAEVAQSPRYKITEKSQAVAFWCDPISGHATLYWYRQILGQGPELLVQFQDESVVDDSQLPKDRFSAERLKGVDSTLKIQPAELGDSAMYLCASSSHRGPGYGYTFGSGTRLTVV.